What follows are 9 T cell receptor beta chains derived from one specimen sequenced in a study of T cell responses to AZD1222 COVID-19 vaccine. Repertoires were generated with immunoSEQ multiplex PCR, while TCRdb's copy carries only in-frame clones and drops some. The sample holds 120,000 or so clones; roughly nine tenths are singletons and the top ten take approximately 3%. Sequences were derived from peripheral blood, sampled on day 0 of AZD1222 vaccination. The receptor set was obtained from an adult in good health.

The rearrangement links TRBV19 to TRBJ1-1; 9 nucleotides align to TRBD1. The CDR3 has 13 residues. V gave up 6 bases and J gave up 5 bases; unmatched junction bases: 4. Germline CDR1 and CDR2: LNHDA and SQIVND (reference sequence). The CDR3 nucleotides read TGTGCCAGTAGGACAGGGGGAAGGACTGAAGCTTTCTTT. Translated, it gives CASRTGGRTEAFF.

The rearrangement uses TRBV7-3 and TRBJ2-7; the D is unclear. Trimming left V 3 bases short and J 6 bases short, with 6 bases between. This CDR3 has 11 residues. The germline V gene encodes CDR1 SGHTA and CDR2 FQGTGA. CDR3 nucleotide sequence: TGTGCCAGCAGCTTCCTGGGCGAGCAGTACTTC. Amino acid sequence: CASSFLGEQYF. Based on the CDR3 plus reference TRBV7-3 and TRBJ2-7, the full variable domain is GAGVSQTPSNKVTEKGKYVELRCDPISGHTALYWYRQSLGQGPEFLIYFQGTGAADDSGLPNDRFFAVRPEGSVSTLKIQRTERGDSAVYLCASSFLGEQYFGPGTRLTVT.

This chain connects TRBV5-5 to TRBJ1-1, with a possible D match to TRBD1 (5 bases). The germline V gene has CDR1 SGHKS and CDR2 YYEKEE (reference sequence). This CDR3 contains 13 residues. Trimming removed 1 base from V and 5 bases from J, with 9 bases in between. The CDR3 nucleotides read TGTGCCAGCAGCTTGTTGACAGAGACTGAAGCTTTCTTT. It translates to CASSLLTETEAFF.

The rearrangement uses TRBV13 and TRBJ2-5; maybe TRBD1 (5 bases). Germline V CDR1 and CDR2: PRHDT, FYEKMQ (reference sequence). The CDR3 is 11 residues long. The V and J ends lost 6 bases and 4 bases respectively, with 6 bases between them. The chain's CDR3 is CASRDRETQYF. CDR3 in DNA: TGTGCCAGCAGAGACAGAGAGACCCAGTACTTC.

The chain carries TRBV4-3 and TRBJ1-5; unclear D gene. Germline CDR1 and CDR2: LGHNA and YSLEER. The CDR3 is 22 amino acids. V was clipped by 0 bases and J by 0 bases, with 27 bases between them. The CDR3 nucleotides read TGCGCCAGCAGCCAAGATGTTCCGGAGCGGGCTGCCTTCCCCCGTAGCAATCAGCCCCAGCATTTT. Its translation is CASSQDVPERAAFPRSNQPQHF.

The table lists this clone with many counts. The chain recombines TRBV27 with TRBJ2-2; D uncertain. Germline CDR1 is MNHEY and CDR2 is SMNVEV (reference sequence). Trimming shortened V by 3 bases and J by 6 bases, and 8 bases separated the two germline ends. The CDR3 length is 13 residues. CDR3: CASSLGIAGELFF. CDR3 nucleotide sequence: TGTGCCAGCAGTTTGGGAATCGCCGGGGAGCTGTTTTTT.

The chain recombines TRBV27 with TRBJ2-7; TRBD1 matches 7 bases. The V segment lost 6 bases and the J segment 4 bases; nucleotides outside the gene matches: 15. The CDR3 covers 16 residues. CDR1 MNHEY and CDR2 SMNVEV come from the germline V gene (reference sequence). CDR3 bases: TGTGCCAGCAGAAAAACGACCGGGACAGAGGATTACGAGCAGTACTTC. Translation gives CASRKTTGTEDYEQYF.

This chain uses TRBV6-6 with TRBJ2-1; TRBD2 matches at 10 bases. V lost 6 bases to trimming and J lost 4 bases; unmatched junction nucleotides: 6. Germline assignment: CDR1 MNHNY and CDR2 SVGAGI (reference sequence). This CDR3 spans 15 amino acids. In DNA, the CDR3 is TGTGCCAGCAGCTCTAGCGGGAGACGGTACAATGAGCAGTTCTTC. Translated: CASSSSGRRYNEQFF.

The table lists this clone with a count of one. The chain employs TRBV6-4 and TRBJ2-1, with 11 bases fitting TRBD2. Unmatched junction bases numbered 9, after V lost 6 bases and J lost 8 bases. This CDR3 spans 15 amino acids. The germline gives CDR1 MRHNA, CDR2 SNTAGT. CDR3 in amino acids: CASSLTSGSRDEQFF. CDR3 bases: TGTGCCAGCAGCCTCACTAGCGGGAGTAGGGATGAGCAGTTCTTC.